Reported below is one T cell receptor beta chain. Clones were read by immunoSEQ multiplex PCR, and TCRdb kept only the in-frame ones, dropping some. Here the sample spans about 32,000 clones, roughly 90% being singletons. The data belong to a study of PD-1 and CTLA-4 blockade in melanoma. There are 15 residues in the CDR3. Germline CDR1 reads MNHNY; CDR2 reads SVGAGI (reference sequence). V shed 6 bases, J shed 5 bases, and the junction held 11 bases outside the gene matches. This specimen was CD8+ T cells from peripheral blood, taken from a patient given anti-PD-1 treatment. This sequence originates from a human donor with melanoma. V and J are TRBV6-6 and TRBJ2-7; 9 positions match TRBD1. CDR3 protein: CASSPRDRVVHEQYF. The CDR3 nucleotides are TGTGCCAGCAGCCCAAGGGACAGGGTTGTCCACGAGCAGTACTTC.